One T cell receptor beta chain is described in this entry. Per the original methods: It was from reference gene primer amplification that nucleated cell counts were estimated. Assay used: immunoSEQ multiplex PCR; TCRdb lists only in-frame clones, some missing. V, J and clone size were drawn from that table, and D and trimming were deduced from the DNA. The sample has 200,000 to 250,000 clones, 86% seen once; the top ten hold 2% to 2.5%. This sample is part of a study of blood T cell repertoires in COVID-19. Study-level information: The study drew acute and convalescent COVID-19 samples from the United States, Italy and Spain.

V lost 5 bases and J 5 bases, leaving 13 bases between the germline ends. Germline lookup yields CDR1 SGHDT and CDR2 YYEEEE. There are 13 residues in the CDR3. Source material: peripheral blood. This clonotype was sampled from a woman aged 45-65 years with acute or convalescent COVID-19. The chain uses TRBV5-6 and TRBJ1-2; TRBD1 is a possible D gene (5 bases). CDR3 loop: CASSEGTEYGYTF. DNA of the CDR3: TGTGCCAGCAGTGAGGGGACTGAGTATGGCTACACCTTC.